This T cell receptor beta chain was documented in a study of blood T cell repertoires in COVID-19. Across under 25 US areas, participants ranged in age from about 18 to 90 years. Donors were grouped by their self-reported clinical history. CDR1 is LNHDA and CDR2 is SQIVND in the germline V gene (reference sequence). The CDR3 sequence is 18 residues long. Germline trimming cut 8 bases from V and 0 bases from J; bases unmatched to any gene: 19. In the authors' methods: Nucleated cell counts were estimated from reference gene primer amplification. Only in-frame clones appear in the TCRdb table, and some are missing; sequencing was by immunoSEQ multiplex PCR. V, J and clone size are taken as reported in that table, and D and trimming were inferred from the DNA itself. The repertoire holds a few hundred thousand clones, with roughly 90% as singletons.

V usage is TRBV19 and J usage is TRBJ2-7, with TRBD1 identical over 7 bases. This receptor was obtained from a woman aged 25 to 45 who had recovered from COVID-19. The sequenced material came from PBMCs or T cells enriched from blood (not recorded which). The CDR3 loop reads CASHPPGQFMRSSYEQYF. Here the CDR3 DNA reads TGTGCCAGTCACCCTCCGGGACAGTTTATGAGGAGCTCCTACGAGCAGTACTTC.